A selection of T cell receptor beta chains follows, all from one sample in a study of beta chain features in type 1 diabetes. Assay: immunoSEQ multiplex PCR; the TCRdb copy retains only in-frame clones and omits some. The repertoire has roughly 41,000 clones, more than 40% of them found once; the top ten carry 0.72%. The material sequenced was central memory CD4+ T cells from blood. These receptors originate from a woman aged 18-29 years in good health. CDR3s include the opening cysteine and the closing phenylalanine or tryptophan. Fields, in order: D gene, clone size, J gene, V gene, CDR3 DNA, CDR3 protein. D genes are given only for firm matches. The size of a clone is reported for some rows only, either as once, few or many, or as a class for expanded clones.

>TRBD1|few|TRBJ1-2|TRBV7-2
TGTGCCAGCAGCTTCCGGACAGGGCTCCCTCCCAACTATGGCTACACCTTC
CASSFRTGLPPNYGYTF
>TRBD2|-|TRBJ2-1|TRBV7-2
TGTGCCAGCAGCTTAGGGCTATCGGGACTAGCGGGTGGGTATGAGCAGTTCTTC
CASSLGLSGLAGGYEQFF
>TRBD2|-|TRBJ2-1|TRBV5-4
TGTGCCAGCAGCTTGGGACTAGCGGAATACAATGAGCAGTTCTTC
CASSLGLAEYNEQFF
>-|-|TRBJ1-6|TRBV29-1
TGCAGCGTCTCGGACAGTCTCAATTCACCCCTCCACTTT
CSVSDSLNSPLHF
>-|-|TRBJ2-7|TRBV5-4
TGTGCCAGCAGCATCCCTAGCTCCTACGAGCAGTACTTC
CASSIPSSYEQYF
>TRBD1|-|TRBJ2-7|TRBV10-3
TGTGCCACCGGCCTAGGACAGGGACAGGGGGTAGGAGAGCAGTACTTC
CATGLGQGQGVGEQYF
>-|-|TRBJ2-1|TRBV30
TGTGCCTGGAGTGACTACACAGGGTACTCCTACAATGAGCAGTTCTTC
CAWSDYTGYSYNEQFF
>-|-|TRBJ2-1|TRBV10-2
TGCGCCAGCAGTGAGACGGGAGTCAATGAGCAGTTCTTC
CASSETGVNEQFF
>-|few|TRBJ1-1|TRBV9
TGTGCCAGCAGCGTAGCAGACAGCCCAGGGACTGAAGCTTTCTTT
CASSVADSPGTEAFF
>TRBD1|-|TRBJ1-4|TRBV7-9
TGTGCCAGCAGCTTCCCTCAGGGGGGCAATGAAAAACTGTTTTTT
CASSFPQGGNEKLFF
>TRBD1|-|TRBJ1-1|TRBV14
TGTGCCAGCAGCCAAGGAACCGGGACAGGGCTCACCTGGAACACTGAAGCTTTCTTT
CASSQGTGTGLTWNTEAFF
>TRBD2|-|TRBJ2-1|TRBV5-4
TGTGCCAGCAGCTTGGAGGCTAGCGGGGGGGCCTTGAGGAATGAGCAGTTCTTC
CASSLEASGGALRNEQFF
>-|-|TRBJ1-2|TRBV10-3
TGTGCCATCAGCACCGCCGGACAGTCTAACTATGGCTACACCTTC
CAISTAGQSNYGYTF
>-|-|TRBJ2-1|TRBV5-1
TGCGCCAGCAGCTTGGGGGGCGGCCCGTACAATGAGCAGTTCTTC
CASSLGGGPYNEQFF
>TRBD1|-|TRBJ1-2|TRBV28
TGTGCCAGCAGCGAAGGGGGCGCCGAGAGGGAGCTCTATGGCTACACCTTC
CASSEGGAERELYGYTF
>TRBD1|few|TRBJ1-5|TRBV19
TGTGCCAGTAGTTCCCGGACAGGGGGCAATCAGCCCCAGCATTTT
CASSSRTGGNQPQHF
>-|-|TRBJ1-1|TRBV5-1
TGCGCCAGCAGCATCGACAGAGTAGGTACTGAAGCTTTCTTT
CASSIDRVGTEAFF
>TRBD2|once|TRBJ2-7|TRBV5-4
TGTGCCAGCAGCTTGGGGACTAGCGGGAGCCCCCCGCAGCAGTACTTC
CASSLGTSGSPPQQYF
>-|-|TRBJ1-2|TRBV20-1
TGCAGTGCTTGGGGGGAGGATGGCTACACCTTC
CSAWGEDGYTF
>-|few|TRBJ1-5|TRBV30
TGTGCCTGGGCAAGGACCGGGGGTGGCAATCAGCCCCAGCATTTT
CAWARTGGGNQPQHF
>-|-|TRBJ2-5|TRBV7-2
TGTGCCAGTAGACTAGATACGCAGACCCAGTACTTC
CASRLDTQTQYF
>TRBD1|-|TRBJ1-3|TRBV15
TGTGCCACCAGCAGAGATCGGGTGGGACAGGGGGCAGGAAACACCATATATTTT
CATSRDRVGQGAGNTIYF
>-|few|TRBJ2-1|TRBV4-1
TGCGCCAGCAGCCAAGATAGCCCCTTTTCATTCGAGCAGTTCTTC
CASSQDSPFSFEQFF
>TRBD2|-|TRBJ2-7|TRBV9
TGTGCCAGCAGCGTAGATCCTCTTGGGACTAGCCTCTACGAGCAGTACTTC
CASSVDPLGTSLYEQYF
>TRBD1|-|TRBJ1-2|TRBV5-1
TGCGCCAGCAGCTTGGGTGACAGGGGGGATGTCTATGGCTACACCTTC
CASSLGDRGDVYGYTF
>-|few|TRBJ1-1|TRBV19
TGTGCCAGTAATCCGACAGCCATGAACACTGAAGCTTTCTTT
CASNPTAMNTEAFF
>-|-|TRBJ2-5|TRBV5-5
TGTGCCAGCAGCTTCGGATTACAGGGCTTGGAGACCCAGTACTTC
CASSFGLQGLETQYF
>-|few|TRBJ1-6|TRBV6-6
TGTGCCAGCAGTTACACCAACAGGGATGAATCACCCCTCCACTTT
CASSYTNRDESPLHF
>-|-|TRBJ2-3|TRBV2
TGTGCCAGCAGGCCAGGGGTAGATACGCAGTATTTT
CASRPGVDTQYF
>-|-|TRBJ1-5|TRBV30
TGTGCCTGGAGTGTTTGGGGGGGCAATCAGCCCCAGCATTTT
CAWSVWGGNQPQHF
>-|-|TRBJ1-4|TRBV5-1
TGCGCCAGCGCTGGGGGGGGAGGTCATGAAAAACTGTTTTTT
CASAGGGGHEKLFF
>TRBD1|-|TRBJ2-2|TRBV14
TGTGCCAGCAGCCTTGGGACAGGGAGGAACACCGGGGAGCTGTTTTTT
CASSLGTGRNTGELFF
>-|-|TRBJ2-5|TRBV25-1
TGTGCCAGCAGCGCGCAAGAGACCCAGTACTTC
CASSAQETQYF
>-|-|TRBJ1-1|TRBV6-1
TGTGCCAGCAGTGAAACAGGGACCTGGAACACTGAAGCTTTCTTT
CASSETGTWNTEAFF
>TRBD2|few|TRBJ2-1|TRBV5-6
TGTGCCAGCAGCTTCGAACTAGCGGGGAACAATGAGCAGTTCTTC
CASSFELAGNNEQFF
>-|-|TRBJ1-1|TRBV18
TGTGCCAGCTTCCCCTTCGGGGGGTCGGGAGATGCAGCTTTCTTT
CASFPFGGSGDAAFF
>-|-|TRBJ2-7|TRBV5-4
TGTGCCAGCAGCGCCGGGACAAGGACCCCCTACGAGCAGTACTTC
CASSAGTRTPYEQYF